The 20 T cell receptor beta chains reported below all come from one sample, sequenced in a study of blood T cell repertoires in COVID-19 (dated by TCRdb to about 2020). Libraries were constructed by the immunoSEQ multiplex PCR assay. In its TCRdb copy, this immuneACCESS table keeps in-frame sequences only and misses some clones. Where compared with another copy, unresolved V genes explain less than half of these, and the others have no known cause. The sample table lists about 46,000 clones, 80% to 90% of them with a count of one. Clones ranked in the top ten supply 15% to 18% of the sample. Sequenced material: peripheral blood. The receptor set was obtained from a human donor in a cohort sampled during active COVID-19. The donor label of this sample is uncertain.

The genes are TRBV3-1 (or the pseudogene TRBV3-2) and TRBJ2-1; D is undetermined. The CDR3 is made up of 17 amino acids. Germline CDR1 LGHDT, CDR2 YNNKEL (reference sequence). V lost 4 bases to trimming and J lost 5 bases, with 21 bases between them. The CDR3 is CASSRVGPFHSDNEQFF. The CDR3 coding sequence is TGTGCCAGCAGCCGAGTCGGTCCCTTCCATTCCGACAATGAGCAGTTCTTC.

The CDR3 DNA reads as TGTGCCACCAGTGCGGGGGGCGCCAACTATGGCTACACCTTC. Its protein product is CATSAGGANYGYTF. The V call is TRBV24-1, the J call TRBJ1-2; TRBD1 might be the D (6 bases). This CDR3 is built from 14 residues. V shed 5 bases and J shed 2 bases, with 11 bases lying between them. CDR1 is KGHDR, CDR2 SFDVKD, per germline.

The chain recombines TRBV28 with TRBJ2-4; a possible D gene is TRBD2 (6 bases). Per the germline V gene, CDR1 is MDHEN and CDR2 is SYDVKM. This CDR3 contains 14 residues. CDR3 residues: CYQEPGRAKNIQYF. The CDR3 region has the DNA TGTTATCAGGAGCCGGGGAGGGCCAAAAACATTCAGTACTTC.

The V and J genes are TRBV28 and TRBJ2-5; D is unresolved. Trimming removed 8 bases at V and 3 bases at J, with 10 bases between. Germline loops: CDR1 MDHEN, CDR2 SYDVKM. The CDR3 consists of 12 residues. The CDR3 sequence is CASSRREETQYF. The CDR3 DNA follows: TGTGCCAGCTCCCGACGGGAAGAGACCCAGTACTTC.

V is TRBV5-1 and J is TRBJ1-6, with 7 bases identical to TRBD1. The germline V gene encodes CDR1 SGHRS and CDR2 YFSETQ. With V trimmed by 0 bases and J by 7 bases, 4 bases remained unmatched. CDR3 length: 15 residues. The chain's CDR3 is CASSLGDRANSPLHF. For the CDR3, the DNA is TGCGCCAGCAGCTTGGGTGACAGGGCCAATTCACCCCTCCACTTT.

The V call is TRBV3-1 (or the pseudogene TRBV3-2), the J call TRBJ2-4; D perhaps matches TRBD2 (7 bases). Germline CDR1 reads LGHDT; CDR2 reads YNNKEL (reference sequence). V shed 4 bases and J shed 2 bases, with 21 bases lying between them. The CDR3 sequence is 18 residues long. CDR3 protein: CASSPRVAGEGSKNIQYF. CDR3 bases: TGTGCCAGCAGCCCCCGGGTGGCAGGGGAGGGCTCCAAAAACATTCAGTACTTC.

The J gene is TRBJ1-2, the V gene TRBV25-1; D is undetermined. The CDR3 is 11 residues long. The ends were cut back, 7 bases at V and 1 base at J, with 4 bases in the middle. Germline assignment: CDR1 MGHDK and CDR2 SYGVNS. The CDR3 region is CASNSNYGYTF. The CDR3 DNA follows: TGTGCCAGCAACAGTAACTATGGCTACACCTTC.

This clone turned up a few times. V usage is TRBV5-5 and J usage is TRBJ1-1; TRBD1 is a possible D gene (5 bases). CDR1 and CDR2 from the germline V gene are SGHKS and YYEKEE (reference sequence). V lost 4 bases and J 2 bases, leaving 15 bases between the germline ends. The CDR3 contains 15 residues. The CDR3 DNA reads TGTGCCAGCAGCCCCGATCTGGGGGGTAACACTGAAGCTTTCTTT. This encodes CASSPDLGGNTEAFF.

V gene TRBV5-5 combines with J gene TRBJ1-6, with D hard to call. Trimming took 0 bases from V and 2 from J, leaving 9 bases between them. This CDR3 is built from 16 residues. Germline loops: CDR1 SGHKS, CDR2 YYEKEE (reference sequence). The CDR3 loop reads CASSLVVGAYNSPLHF. CDR3 DNA sequence: TGTGCCAGCAGCTTGGTTGTGGGCGCCTATAATTCACCCCTCCACTTT.

This rearrangement joins TRBV19 to TRBJ2-2; 8 bases map to TRBD1. Looked up from germline, CDR1 is LNHDA and CDR2 is SQIVND (reference sequence). The CDR3 contains 16 residues. V gave up 6 bases and J gave up 1 base; unmatched junction bases: 7. The CDR3 spells CASSLGGTGNTGELFF. Here the CDR3 DNA reads TGTGCCAGTAGCCTTGGGGGGACAGGGAACACCGGGGAGCTGTTTTTT.

The genes are TRBV4-1 and TRBJ1-5, with no clear D. The V end lost 1 base, the J end lost 5 bases, and 9 bases lay between the germline ends. Germline loops: CDR1 MGHRA, CDR2 YSYEKL. The CDR3 is 14 residues long. The CDR3 DNA sequence: TGCGCCAGCAGCCAAGTAGAGCGATATCAGCCCCAGCATTTT. Residues: CASSQVERYQPQHF.

CDR3: CASRHSPRSGGAFF. The CDR3 coding sequence is TGTGCCAGCAGACACTCACCCCGCTCCGGGGGAGCTTTCTTT. This chain joins TRBV5-6 and TRBJ1-1; D is possibly TRBD1 (5 bases). The CDR3 contains 14 residues. Trimming removed 5 bases at V and 10 bases at J, with 21 bases between. The germline CDR1 and CDR2 sequences are SGHDT and YYEEEE.

V gene TRBV12-3 or TRBV12-4 combines with J gene TRBJ1-1; TRBD1 might be the D (5 bases). There are 13 residues in the CDR3. Trimming took off 5 bases at V and 1 base at J, with 8 bases between the two ends. CDR3 in amino acids: CASSETGNTEAFF. The CDR3 bases are TGTGCCAGCAGTGAAACAGGGAACACTGAAGCTTTCTTT.

The gene calls are TRBV28 and TRBJ1-6; 9 bases agree with TRBD1. The V and J ends lost 4 bases and 5 bases, in that order; junction bases with no gene match: 6. CDR1 MDHEN and CDR2 SYDVKM come from the germline V gene. The CDR3 has 16 residues. The CDR3 sequence: CASSSFRDRDNSPLHF. The CDR3, as DNA: TGTGCCAGCAGTTCATTCCGGGACAGGGATAATTCACCCCTCCACTTT.

The V call is TRBV6-5, the J call TRBJ2-2; D perhaps matches TRBD2 (5 bases). CDR1 and CDR2 (germline): MNHEY, SVGAGI. This CDR3 is built from 15 residues. V lost 7 bases and J 1 base, leaving 13 bases between the germline ends. The CDR3 bases are TGTGCCAGCATCGGGAACCTAAGGAACACCGGGGAGCTGTTTTTT. Translation: CASIGNLRNTGELFF.

This chain joins TRBV7-9 and TRBJ2-1, with a weak D call TRBD2 (6 bases). CDR1 and CDR2 (germline): SEHNR, FQNEAQ (reference sequence). V shed 4 bases and J shed 5 bases, with 21 bases lying between them. This CDR3 is 17 amino acids long. The CDR3 DNA reads as TGTGCCAGCAGCTCCGGGTCGTGGCGGGGTCCCGACAATGAGCAGTTCTTC. It yields the protein CASSSGSWRGPDNEQFF.

The V and J genes are TRBV27 and TRBJ1-5, with TRBD1 matching 7 bases. V trimming: 6 bases; J trimming: 3 bases; junction bases outside the gene matches: 8. From germline, CDR1 is MNHEY and CDR2 SMNVEV (reference sequence). This CDR3 spans 15 amino acids. The CDR3 spells CASSTGQTVNQPQHF. The CDR3 DNA is TGTGCCAGCAGCACGGGACAGACCGTCAATCAGCCCCAGCATTTT.

This clone was observed a few times. The gene calls are TRBV7-8 and TRBJ1-2; TRBD1 is a possible D gene (6 bases). Germline V lookup: CDR1 SGHVS, CDR2 FQNEAQ. V was pared by 1 base and J by 6 bases, with 12 bases between. The CDR3 is 14 residues long. This CDR3 reads CASSLGQGLDGYTF. Written as DNA, the CDR3 is TGTGCCAGCAGCTTAGGTCAGGGGCTCGATGGCTACACCTTC.

V usage is TRBV7-6 and J usage is TRBJ1-1, with no clear D. Trimming shortened V by 5 bases and J by 0 bases, and 7 bases separated the two germline ends. This CDR3 is 13 amino acids long. From germline, CDR1 is SGHVS and CDR2 FNYEAQ. This CDR3 reads CASSLTLNTEAFF. The CDR3 DNA reads as TGTGCCAGCAGCCTCACTTTGAACACTGAAGCTTTCTTT. Variable domain in full (rest from reference TRBV7-6 and TRBJ1-1): GAGVSQSPRYKVTKRGQDVALRCDPISGHVSLYWYRQALGQGPEFLTYFNYEAQQDKSGLPNDRFSAERPEGSISTLTIQRTEQRDSAMYRCASSLTLNTEAFFGQGTRLTVV.

The rearrangement links TRBV25-1 to TRBJ1-2, with 7 bases aligning to TRBD1. The CDR3 covers 12 residues. The germline V gene encodes CDR1 MGHDK and CDR2 SYGVNS. The ends lost 5 bases at V and 9 bases at J; junction bases unmatched: 6. The CDR3 nucleotides are TGTGCCAGCAGTCATCGACAGGGAAGCTACACCTTC. This encodes CASSHRQGSYTF.